These 4 T cell receptor beta chains share one sample of origin, sequenced in a study of blood T cell repertoires in COVID-19. Clones were read by immunoSEQ multiplex PCR, and TCRdb kept only the in-frame ones, dropping some. The sample lists fewer than 130,000 clones; more than 75% were seen once. Sequencing input: peripheral blood. These receptors came from a woman aged 45-65 years with acute or convalescent COVID-19.

The chain employs TRBV14 and TRBJ1-2; weak D call: TRBD1 (6 bases). Germline values: CDR1 SGHDN, CDR2 FVKESK. V was clipped by 4 bases and J by 1 base, with 10 bases between them. The CDR3 spans 14 residues. The DNA of the CDR3 is TGTGCCAGCAGCCCTGACAGGCTTAACTATGGCTACACCTTC. Protein: CASSPDRLNYGYTF.

This rearrangement joins TRBV7-2 to TRBJ2-5; the match to TRBD1 covers 10 bases. V trimming: 5 bases; J trimming: 6 bases; junction bases outside the gene matches: 18. This CDR3 comprises 18 residues. Germline values: CDR1 SGHTA, CDR2 FQGNSA. The DNA for the CDR3 is TGTGCCAGCAGCCCCGCAGGACAGGGGGGCCTGGAACAACAGACCCAGTACTTC. It translates to CASSPAGQGGLEQQTQYF. Using reference TRBV7-2 and TRBJ2-5 for the parts outside the CDR3, the full variable domain is GAGVSQSPSNKVTEKGKDVELRCDPISGHTALYWYRQSLGQGLEFLIYFQGNSAPDKSGLPSDRFSAERTGGSVSTLTIQRTQQEDSAVYLCASSPAGQGGLEQQTQYFGPGTRLLVL.

The chain combines TRBV18 with TRBJ1-4; D not resolved. In germline, CDR1 is KGHSH, CDR2 LQKENI. CDR3 size: 14 residues. The V and J ends lost 5 bases and 7 bases respectively, with 14 bases between them. CDR3 DNA: TGTGCCAGCTCAGGAGGAGTTCGGGGTGAAAAACTGTTTTTT. This sequence encodes CASSGGVRGEKLFF.

This chain links TRBV7-2 with TRBJ2-1; no definite D call. The germline V gene encodes CDR1 SGHTA and CDR2 FQGNSA. Trimming pared 2 bases from V and 3 bases from J, leaving 2 bases between. The CDR3 sequence is 12 residues long. The CDR3 protein is CASSLRYNEQFF. The CDR3 DNA reads TGTGCCAGCAGCTTACGCTACAATGAGCAGTTCTTC.